The 29 T cell receptor beta chains in this list originate from one sample, sequenced in a study of STAT5B mutations in CD4+ large granular lymphocyte leukemia. This table comes from immunoSEQ multiplex PCR, and its TCRdb copy is limited to in-frame clones, with some not included. The sample yields about 33,000 clones, about four fifths seen once. Sequenced input: CD4+ T cells from blood buffy coats. The origin of the receptors is a human donor in good health.

The J gene is TRBJ1-1, the V gene TRBV7-2; TRBD1 is a possible D gene (5 bases). The CDR3 length is 14 residues. Per the germline V gene, CDR1 is SGHTA and CDR2 is FQGNSA. V lost 2 bases and J lost 4, with 11 bases in between. CDR3 bases: TGTGCCAGCAGCTTAATGGGGGAGACCACTGAAGCTTTCTTT. Translated, it gives CASSLMGETTEAFF. The full variable domain, rest sourced from reference TRBV7-2 and TRBJ1-1, is GAGVSQSPSNKVTEKGKDVELRCDPISGHTALYWYRQSLGQGLEFLIYFQGNSAPDKSGLPSDRFSAERTGGSVSTLTIQRTQQEDSAVYLCASSLMGETTEAFFGQGTRLTVV.

This clone appeared a few times. This chain connects TRBV7-9 to TRBJ2-5; no clear D. V was cut by 6 bases and J by 1 base, with 3 bases left in between. The CDR3 is 11 amino acids. From germline, CDR1 is SEHNR and CDR2 FQNEAQ (reference sequence). CDR3 coding DNA: TGTGCCAGCAGACTCCAAGAGACCCAGTACTTC. Amino acid sequence: CASRLQETQYF. The variable domain in full, with the rest retrieved from reference TRBV7-9 and TRBJ2-5, is DTGVSQNPRHKITKRGQNVTFRCDPISEHNRLYWYRQTLGQGPEFLTYFQNEAQLEKSRLLSDRFSAERPKGSFSTLEIQRTEQGDSAMYLCASRLQETQYFGPGTRLLVL.

For the CDR3, the DNA is TGTGCCAGCAGCTTATTGAGTCTCGATGGCTACACCTTC. Amino acids: CASSLLSLDGYTF. The gene calls are TRBV7-9 and TRBJ1-2; D gene uncertain. V gave up 2 bases and J gave up 6 bases, with 10 bases separating them. Germline V gene sequence: CDR1 SEHNR, CDR2 FQNEAQ (reference sequence). This CDR3 has 13 residues.

This sequence joins TRBV10-3 and TRBJ2-7; D ambiguous. The CDR3 totals 12 residues. Trimming removed 6 bases from V and 0 bases from J, with 6 bases in between. Germline V gives CDR1 ENHRY, CDR2 SYGVKD. The CDR3 DNA is TGTGCCATCAGGGGCGTCTCCTACGAGCAGTACTTC. Protein: CAIRGVSYEQYF.

The V and J genes are TRBV9 and TRBJ2-5; TRBD2 matches 11 bases. J was trimmed by 5 bases and V by 0 bases; bases with no gene match: 0. CDR3 length: 14 amino acids. Germline values: CDR1 SGDLS, CDR2 YYNGEE. CDR3 in amino acids: CASSVGTSGETQYF. For the CDR3, the DNA is TGTGCCAGCAGCGTAGGGACTAGCGGGGAGACCCAGTACTTC.

The chain links TRBV27 to TRBJ1-1; D may be TRBD1 (6 bases). Germline values: CDR1 MNHEY, CDR2 SMNVEV (reference sequence). The CDR3 has 15 amino acids. The ends were cut back, 6 bases at V and 4 bases at J, with 18 bases in the middle. CDR3 DNA: TGTGCCAGCAGCCCCATGGGGGGGGCGGGCACTGAAGCTTTCTTT. It is translated as CASSPMGGAGTEAFF.

This chain links TRBV5-1 with TRBJ2-7; 9 nucleotides match TRBD1. CDR1 is SGHRS, CDR2 YFSETQ, per germline. This CDR3 is 16 amino acids long. After removal of 3 bases from V and 6 bases from J, the junction contained 13 bases not matched to a gene. CDR3 sequence: CASSWGRTGDGGEQYF. As DNA, the CDR3 is TGCGCCAGCAGCTGGGGCCGGACAGGGGACGGGGGCGAGCAGTACTTC.

This chain uses TRBV7-8 with TRBJ2-7; 9 bases line up with TRBD2. V lost 1 base, J lost 7 bases, and 2 bases stayed unmatched. Germline V lookup: CDR1 SGHVS, CDR2 FQNEAQ. The CDR3 covers 13 residues. The CDR3 sequence is CASSLGGRGEQYF. The CDR3 DNA reads TGTGCCAGCAGCTTAGGCGGGAGGGGTGAGCAGTACTTC. Variable domain in full (rest from reference TRBV7-8 and TRBJ2-7): GAGVSQSPRYKVAKRGQDVALRCDPISGHVSLFWYQQALGQGPEFLTYFQNEAQLDKSGLPSDRFFAERPEGSVSTLKIQRTQQEDSAVYLCASSLGGRGEQYFGPGTRLTVT.

This rearrangement joins TRBV10-2 to TRBJ2-1; tentative D call: TRBD1 (5 bases). Trimming shortened V by 11 bases and J by 5 bases, and 19 bases separated the two germline ends. CDR1 WSHSY and CDR2 SAAADI come from the germline V gene. The CDR3 spans 14 residues. CDR3 in amino acids: CAAGSERLDNEQFF. The CDR3 bases are TGCGCCGCAGGGTCAGAACGCCTAGACAATGAGCAGTTCTTC.

The chain recombines TRBV27 with TRBJ1-2; the D gene is possibly TRBD1 (6 bases). Germline V lookup: CDR1 MNHEY, CDR2 SMNVEV (reference sequence). The V end was cut by 2 bases, the J end by 8 bases, with 9 bases between. This CDR3 comprises 12 residues. For the CDR3, the DNA is TGTGCCAGCAGTTTAACAGGGACCGGCTACACCTTC. Its protein product is CASSLTGTGYTF.

The rearrangement links TRBV10-3 to TRBJ1-3; 7 bases line up with TRBD1. This CDR3 is built from 16 residues. J lost 0 bases, V lost 4 bases, and 6 bases had no gene match. The V gene's germline CDR1 is ENHRY and CDR2 SYGVKD. CDR3 DNA sequence: TGTGCCATCAGTGCGAGGACAGGAGGCTCTGGAAACACCATATATTTT. Protein: CAISARTGGSGNTIYF.

This rearrangement joins TRBV5-1 to TRBJ2-7; 12 bases match TRBD2. Trimming cost V 4 bases and J 7 bases; bases outside gene matches: 6. The CDR3 is made up of 14 amino acids. Germline V gene data show CDR1 as SGHRS and CDR2 as YFSETQ. Here the CDR3 DNA reads TGCGCCAGCAGCACGACTAGCGGGAGTCTGGAGCAGTACTTC. Its protein is CASSTTSGSLEQYF.

The sample holds a few counts of this clone. This chain uses TRBV29-1 with TRBJ1-5; 7 bases are a match to TRBD1. The V and J ends lost 4 bases and 7 bases, in that order; junction bases with no gene match: 4. The CDR3 runs to 12 residues. Germline V lookup: CDR1 SQVTM, CDR2 ANQGSEA. The CDR3 DNA follows: TGCAGCGTTGGACAGGGCGACCAGCCCCAGCATTTT. Translated: CSVGQGDQPQHF.

The V gene is TRBV5-1, the J gene TRBJ2-3; tentatively, D is TRBD2 (6 bases). Germline CDR1 reads SGHRS; CDR2 reads YFSETQ. The CDR3 length is 16 residues. Trimming took off 0 bases at V and 0 bases at J, with 11 bases between the two ends. The CDR3 DNA reads TGCGCCAGCAGCTTGGCGACTAGTTCTAGCACAGATACGCAGTATTTT. Translating it yields CASSLATSSSTDTQYF.

This chain's CDR3 is CASSAQLARGETQYF. As DNA, the CDR3 is TGTGCCAGCAGTGCCCAGTTGGCCCGGGGGGAGACCCAGTACTTC. The chain recombines TRBV28 with TRBJ2-5; perhaps TRBD2 as D (6 bases). The V end was cut by 5 bases, the J end by 5 bases, with 18 bases between. The CDR3 totals 15 residues. The germline V gene has CDR1 MDHEN and CDR2 SYDVKM.

In the case of this clone: At one end the junction does not follow the germline gene, possibly because of a read error. Other DNA sequences in this sample translate to the same CDR3. The rearrangement joins TRBV14 to TRBJ2-5, with D uncertain. Germline lookup yields CDR1 SGHDN and CDR2 FVKESK. This CDR3 comprises 11 residues. The CDR3 DNA is TGTGCCAGCAGCCAGCAAGAAACCCAGTACTTC. Encoded protein: CASSQQETQYF.

The V gene is TRBV5-6, the J gene TRBJ1-1; D might be TRBD1 (5 bases). V was shortened by 4 bases and J by 1 base, with 8 bases between the two germline ends. CDR1 and CDR2 from the germline V gene are SGHDT and YYEEEE. There are 13 residues in the CDR3. CDR3 DNA: TGTGCCAGCAGCAGGGGACGGAACACTGAAGCTTTCTTT. Translated: CASSRGRNTEAFF.

The chain links TRBV6-5 to TRBJ2-7; 9 bases match TRBD2. Germline V gene lookup returns CDR1 MNHEY and CDR2 SVGAGI. The V and J ends lost 2 bases and 7 bases, in that order; junction bases with no gene match: 6. This CDR3 spans 14 amino acids. The CDR3 reads CASSYVAGVGEQYF. The DNA of the CDR3 is TGTGCCAGCAGTTACGTAGCGGGAGTGGGGGAGCAGTACTTC.

The sample holds a few counts of this clone. The chain couples TRBV6-1 to TRBJ2-3; no definite D call. Trimming stripped 1 base from V and 6 bases from J, with 5 bases between. The CDR3 extends over 12 amino acids. Germline V gene data show CDR1 as MNHNS and CDR2 as SASEGT. For the CDR3, the DNA is TGTGCCAGCAGTGAAGTTGGGGATACGCAGTATTTT. Protein product: CASSEVGDTQYF.

The rearrangement links TRBV4-3 to TRBJ2-2, with D perhaps matching TRBD2 (6 bases). Per the germline V gene, CDR1 is LGHNA and CDR2 is YSLEER. Between the trimmed V and J ends, which lost 4 bases and 5 bases, there was a span of 14 bases. The length of the CDR3 is 15 residues. The CDR3 DNA reads TGCGCCAGCAGCCCCCTTGGAGGGAGGACCGGGGAGCTGTTTTTT. Its translation is CASSPLGGRTGELFF.

This chain uses TRBV19 with TRBJ2-1; TRBD1 matches 7 bases. The CDR3 totals 15 residues. Germline CDR1 reads LNHDA; CDR2 reads SQIVND (reference sequence). The trim removed 3 bases at V and 0 bases at J, leaving 2 bases unmatched. The CDR3 region is CASSMTGNSYNEQFF. In DNA form, the CDR3 reads TGTGCCAGTAGTATGACAGGGAACTCCTACAATGAGCAGTTCTTC.

V is TRBV6-1 and J is TRBJ2-5, with a tentative D call TRBD1 (5 bases). Germline lookup yields CDR1 MNHNS and CDR2 SASEGT. Trimming took 6 bases from V and 2 from J, leaving 10 bases between them. The CDR3 spans 13 residues. CDR3 in DNA: TGTGCCAGCAGCCTACAGGATCAAGAGACCCAGTACTTC. It translates to CASSLQDQETQYF.

The genes are TRBV4-3 and TRBJ1-2; tentative D call: TRBD1 (5 bases). The germline gives CDR1 LGHNA, CDR2 YSLEER. CDR3 length: 16 residues. The germline V and J ends were trimmed by 1 base and 0 bases, with 12 bases remaining between them. The CDR3 region is CASSQGRGAANYGYTF. Written as DNA, the CDR3 is TGCGCCAGCAGCCAAGGTCGAGGGGCCGCTAACTATGGCTACACCTTC.

The chain has TRBV9 and TRBJ2-1; D is ambiguous. V lost 3 bases and J lost 0, with 10 bases in between. The CDR3 loop spans 15 amino acids. Germline lookup yields CDR1 SGDLS and CDR2 YYNGEE. The CDR3 bases are TGTGCCAGCAGCGGACCGGAGAGCTCCTACAATGAGCAGTTCTTC. Translating it yields CASSGPESSYNEQFF. The variable domain in full, with the rest retrieved from reference TRBV9 and TRBJ2-1, is DSGVTQTPKHLITATGQRVTLRCSPRSGDLSVYWYQQSLDQGLQFLIQYYNGEERAKGNILERFSAQQFPDLHSELNLSSLELGDSALYFCASSGPESSYNEQFFGPGTRLTVL.

The J gene is TRBJ2-5, the V gene TRBV6-5, with TRBD1 matching 9 bases. V lost 5 bases to trimming and J lost 5 bases; unmatched junction nucleotides: 6. Germline-derived CDR1 and CDR2 are MNHEY and SVGAGI. The length of the CDR3 is 14 residues. The CDR3 region has the DNA TGTGCCAGCAGTCAGACAGGGGGAGCGGAGACCCAGTACTTC. This translates into CASSQTGGAETQYF.

The J gene is TRBJ2-1, the V gene TRBV4-2, with D possibly called TRBD1 or TRBD2 (5 bases each). V was clipped by 2 bases and J by 12 bases, with 17 bases between them. Per germline, CDR1 LGHNA and CDR2 YNFKEQ. The CDR3 loop spans 14 amino acids. The CDR3 loop is CASSQTEPGTSQFF. The CDR3 DNA reads as TGTGCCAGCAGCCAAACCGAACCCGGGACCTCGCAGTTCTTC.

This clone was recorded a few times. J is TRBJ1-2 and V is TRBV28; weak D call: TRBD1 (5 bases). Trimming removed 2 bases from V and 4 bases from J, with 8 bases in between. The CDR3 is 13 amino acids. The germline V gene has CDR1 MDHEN and CDR2 SYDVKM. The CDR3 region has the DNA TGTGCCAGCAGTTTACAGGGAAGCTATGGCTACACCTTC. It yields the protein CASSLQGSYGYTF.

V is TRBV25-1 and J is TRBJ2-5, with D tentatively TRBD1 (5 bases). With 3 bases removed from V and 5 bases from J, the gap between germline ends came to 10 bases. The CDR3 is 13 amino acids. The germline V gene encodes CDR1 MGHDK and CDR2 SYGVNS. CDR3 protein: CASSDRVRETQYF. The CDR3 DNA is TGTGCCAGCAGTGACAGGGTACGGGAGACCCAGTACTTC. The full variable domain, its missing parts supplied by reference TRBV25-1 and TRBJ2-5, is EADIYQTPRYLVIGTGKKITLECSQTMGHDKMYWYQQDPGMELHLIHYSYGVNSTEKGDLSSESTVSRIRTEHFPLTLESARPSHTSQYLCASSDRVRETQYFGPGTRLLVL.

In its sample, this clone was seen once. At one boundary the junction diverges from the germline segment, which might be a read error. The J gene is TRBJ2-1, the V gene TRBV6-5; the D call may be TRBD1 or TRBD2 (5 bases each). This CDR3 contains 14 residues. Germline CDR1 reads MNHEY; CDR2 reads SVGAGI. The CDR3 sequence: CASSYAAGTPPYVF. The CDR3 bases are TGTGCCAGCAGTTACGCCGCCGGGACGCCGCCTTACGTCTTC.